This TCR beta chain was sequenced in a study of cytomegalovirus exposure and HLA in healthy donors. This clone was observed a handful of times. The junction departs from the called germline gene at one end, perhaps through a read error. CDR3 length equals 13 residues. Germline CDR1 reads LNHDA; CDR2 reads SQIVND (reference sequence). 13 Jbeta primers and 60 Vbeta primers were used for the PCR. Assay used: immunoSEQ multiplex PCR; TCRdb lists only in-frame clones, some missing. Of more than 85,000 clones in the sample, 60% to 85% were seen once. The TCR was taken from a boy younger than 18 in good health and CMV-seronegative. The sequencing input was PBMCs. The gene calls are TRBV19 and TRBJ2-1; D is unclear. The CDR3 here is CASSIYSDNEQFF. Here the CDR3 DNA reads TGTGCCAGTAGTATATACTCCGACAATGAGCAGTTCTTC.